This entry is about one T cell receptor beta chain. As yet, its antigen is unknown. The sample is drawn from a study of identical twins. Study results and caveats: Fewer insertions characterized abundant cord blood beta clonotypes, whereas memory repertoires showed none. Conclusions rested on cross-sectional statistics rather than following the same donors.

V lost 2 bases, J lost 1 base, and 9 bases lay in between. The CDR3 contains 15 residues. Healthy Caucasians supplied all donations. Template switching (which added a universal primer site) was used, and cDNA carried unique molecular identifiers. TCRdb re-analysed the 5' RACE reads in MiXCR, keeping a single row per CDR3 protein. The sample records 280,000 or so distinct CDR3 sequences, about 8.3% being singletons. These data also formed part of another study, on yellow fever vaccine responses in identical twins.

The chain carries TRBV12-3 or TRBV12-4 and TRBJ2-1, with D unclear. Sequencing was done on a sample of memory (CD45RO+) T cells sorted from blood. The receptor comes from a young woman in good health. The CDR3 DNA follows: TGTGCCAGCAGTTTATATGGAAAATCCTACAATGAGCAGTTCTTC. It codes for CASSLYGKSYNEQFF.